Below are 25 T cell receptor beta chains sequenced from a single sample in a study of response to subunit inactivated influenza vaccine. TCRdb reanalysed the RT-PCR reads using MiXCR and keeps one entry per CDR3 protein. This table has about 540,000 distinct CDR3 sequences, under 30% appearing once. The same data also went into a second study, on T cells expressing NK-cell markers. As reported in that work: Template switching by 5'RACE with UMIs generated the TCR beta cDNA.

The specimen was CD4+ T cells sorted from PBMCs, collected 12 days after vaccination. These receptors all stem from a man aged 50 to 59 who received an inactivated influenza vaccine.

Details on this clonotype: The germline gene is not matched at one end of the junction; a read error may be the cause. The chain has TRBV5-1 and TRBJ2-7; possible D gene TRBD1, 6 bases. The germline V gene encodes CDR1 SGHRS and CDR2 YFSETQ. This CDR3 comprises 14 residues. CDR3 sequence: CASSLSTGNYEQYF. CDR3 DNA sequence: TGTGCCAGCAGCTTATCAACAGGGAACTACGAGCAGTACTTC.

This clonotype was detected only a few times. V is TRBV4-1 and J is TRBJ2-1, with 11 bases lining up with TRBD1. Trimming took 4 bases from V and 4 from J; bases not matched to a gene: 9. CDR1 MGHRA and CDR2 YSYEKL come from the germline V gene. CDR3 length equals 17 residues. CDR3 sequence: CASSLTQGTGGYNEQFF. CDR3 coding DNA: TGCGCCAGCAGCCTAACCCAGGGGACAGGGGGGTACAATGAGCAGTTCTTC.

J is TRBJ1-5 and V is TRBV18; no clear D gene. Germline V gene lookup returns CDR1 KGHSH and CDR2 LQKENI. V shed 3 bases and J shed 0 bases, with 12 bases lying between them. The CDR3 is 16 residues long. CDR3 region: CASSPDPAYSNQPQHF. For the CDR3, the DNA is TGTGCCAGCTCACCTGATCCGGCCTATAGCAATCAGCCCCAGCATTTT.

This clonotype was counted between two and nine times. The chain is built from TRBV25-1 and TRBJ2-5; the D gene is possibly TRBD2 (5 bases). Per the germline V gene, CDR1 is MGHDK and CDR2 is SYGVNS. This CDR3 spans 14 amino acids. V was shortened by 5 bases and J by 7 bases, with 17 bases between the two germline ends. This chain's CDR3 is CASSHSPGKLTQYF. CDR3 sequence (DNA): TGTGCCAGCAGTCACTCCCCCGGGAAATTGACCCAGTACTTC.

In this sample, this clonotype turned up many times. The chain links TRBV28 to TRBJ2-7; D unresolved. CDR1 and CDR2 (germline): MDHEN, SYDVKM. This CDR3 comprises 11 residues. Deletions cut 0 bases from V and 12 bases from J, with 9 bases between. The CDR3 sequence is CASSLWSARYF. DNA of the CDR3: TGTGCCAGCAGTTTATGGTCTGCAAGGTACTTC.

The table lists this clonotype with many counts. This chain joins TRBV18 and TRBJ2-3, with D possibly being TRBD2 (6 bases). CDR3 size: 14 residues. V lost 3 bases and J lost 6, with 13 bases in between. The germline V gene has CDR1 KGHSH and CDR2 LQKENI. CDR3 sequence reads: CASSPIRERDTQYF. DNA for the CDR3: TGTGCCAGCTCACCGATTCGGGAGAGGGATACGCAGTATTTT. Based on the CDR3 plus reference TRBV18 and TRBJ2-3, the full variable domain is NAGVMQNPRHLVRRRGQEARLRCSPMKGHSHVYWYRQLPEEGLKFMVYLQKENIIDESGMPKERFSAEFPKEGPSILRIQQVVRGDSAAYFCASSPIRERDTQYFGPGTRLTVL.

This clonotype was recorded at least ten times. The genes are TRBV12-3 or TRBV12-4 and TRBJ2-3; D may correspond to TRBD1 or TRBD2 (5 bases each). The CDR3 contains 14 residues. The V gene lost 6 bases and the J gene lost 2 bases, with 12 bases spanning the gap. The CDR3 DNA sequence: TGTGCCAGCAGAGCCGGGACGTCCACAGATACGCAGTATTTT. The encoded protein is CASRAGTSTDTQYF.

The J gene is TRBJ2-7, the V gene TRBV6-2 or TRBV6-3, with 7 bases aligning to TRBD2. Germline CDR1 MNHEY, CDR2 SVGEGT. Germline trimming cut 0 bases from V and 1 base from J; bases unmatched to any gene: 24. The CDR3 is 22 residues long. The CDR3 sequence: CASSYSMLGRREGGRRSYEQYF. DNA of the CDR3: TGTGCCAGCAGTTACTCGATGCTGGGCAGGCGCGAGGGCGGGAGACGGTCCTACGAGCAGTACTTC.

The chain uses TRBV7-9 and TRBJ2-1; TRBD1 agrees at 10 bases. Per the germline V gene, CDR1 is SEHNR and CDR2 is FQNEAQ (reference sequence). J lost 7 bases, V lost 1 base, and 7 bases had no gene match. The CDR3 totals 16 residues. The CDR3 coding sequence is TGTGCCAGCAGCTTAGTCGTTCGGACAGGGGGTAATGAGCAGTTCTTC. Translation: CASSLVVRTGGNEQFF.

V gene TRBV7-9 combines with J gene TRBJ2-6, with a weak D call TRBD2 (5 bases). Germline CDR1 SEHNR, CDR2 FQNEAQ (reference sequence). The CDR3 has 15 residues. The V and J ends lost 1 base and 4 bases respectively, with 8 bases between them. The CDR3 DNA follows: TGTGCCAGCAGCTTAGGAGGGATCGGGGCCAACGTCCTGACTTTC. Translating gives CASSLGGIGANVLTF. The full variable domain, with the rest looked up from reference TRBV7-9 and TRBJ2-6, is DTGVSQNPRHKITKRGQNVTFRCDPISEHNRLYWYRQTLGQGPEFLTYFQNEAQLEKSRLLSDRFSAERPKGSFSTLEIQRTEQGDSAMYLCASSLGGIGANVLTFGAGSRLTVL.

The chain recombines TRBV29-1 with TRBJ2-5, with TRBD2 matching 10 bases. This CDR3 spans 13 amino acids. Germline V gene data show CDR1 as SQVTM and CDR2 as ANQGSEA. With V trimmed by 2 bases and J by 5 bases, 2 bases remained unmatched. The CDR3 DNA sequence: TGCAGCGTTGAATCACTAGCGGGGGAGACCCAGTACTTC. This codes for CSVESLAGETQYF.

This clonotype was seen more than once but under ten times. The chain employs TRBV4-2 and TRBJ2-7; D call uncertain. Germline CDR1 is LGHNA and CDR2 is YNFKEQ. The CDR3 extends over 15 amino acids. Trimming took off 0 bases at V and 3 bases at J, with 12 bases between the two ends. CDR3 sequence reads: CASSQDAPVNYEQYF. The DNA of the CDR3 is TGTGCCAGCAGCCAAGATGCGCCGGTAAACTACGAGCAGTACTTC.

This clonotype was seen more than once but under ten times. This rearrangement joins TRBV6-2 or TRBV6-3 to TRBJ2-1; 12 bases are a match to TRBD1. There are 13 residues in the CDR3. J lost 8 bases, V lost 8 bases, and 4 bases had no gene match. CDR1 MNHEY and CDR2 SVGEGT come from the germline V gene. CDR3 nucleotide sequence: TGTGCCAGCTCCGGGACAGGGGGCCATGAGCAGTTCTTC. It codes for CASSGTGGHEQFF.

Only a few counts were recorded for this clonotype. The chain employs TRBV24-1 and TRBJ2-3, with 8 bases identical to TRBD1. The V and J ends lost 2 bases and 3 bases, in that order; junction bases with no gene match: 3. The CDR3 runs 15 residues. Germline V gene lookup returns CDR1 KGHDR and CDR2 SFDVKD. This chain's CDR3 is CATSDWTGLTDTQYF. The CDR3 DNA reads as TGTGCCACCAGTGATTGGACAGGGTTAACAGATACGCAGTATTTT.

V gene TRBV3-1 combines with J gene TRBJ2-3; D gene uncertain. Looked up from germline, CDR1 is LGHDT and CDR2 is YNNKEL (reference sequence). V was clipped by 5 bases and J by 6 bases, with 21 bases between them. The CDR3 consists of 16 residues. This CDR3 is CASSDEVKRGYDTQYF. The CDR3 region has the DNA TGTGCCAGCAGCGACGAAGTGAAGAGAGGTTATGATACGCAGTATTTT.

This clonotype was detected only a few times. The chain couples TRBV6-5 to TRBJ1-1; D unclear. The CDR3 totals 15 residues. Germline values: CDR1 MNHEY, CDR2 SVGAGI. The germline V and J ends were trimmed by 0 bases and 0 bases, with 8 bases remaining between them. The CDR3 here is CASSYSEGLNTEAFF. In DNA, the CDR3 is TGTGCCAGCAGTTACTCGGAGGGTTTGAACACTGAAGCTTTCTTT.

This clonotype appeared a few times. The chain recombines TRBV7-8 with TRBJ2-7, with TRBD1 matching 7 bases. Losses at the gene ends were 2 bases for V and 2 bases for J; bases not matched to a gene: 18. This CDR3 contains 19 residues. Germline values: CDR1 SGHVS, CDR2 FQNEAQ. The CDR3 region is CASSLPHTGVPLQTYEQYF. CDR3 nucleotide sequence: TGTGCCAGCAGCTTACCCCACACAGGGGTCCCCCTCCAAACCTACGAGCAGTACTTC.

This clonotype was counted at least ten times. The J gene is TRBJ2-3, the V gene TRBV7-2; 12 bases fit TRBD2. Looked up from germline, CDR1 is SGHTA and CDR2 is FQGNSA. Trimming took 6 bases from V and 3 from J; bases not matched to a gene: 4. This CDR3 is 15 amino acids long. CDR3 protein: CASRRLAGATDTQYF. The CDR3 DNA follows: TGTGCCAGCAGGAGACTAGCGGGGGCGACAGATACGCAGTATTTT.

The V call is TRBV20-1, the J call TRBJ2-1, with TRBD2 matching over 14 bases. Germline loops: CDR1 DFQATT, CDR2 SNEGSKA (reference sequence). J gave up 7 bases and V 3 bases, and 8 bases lay outside the gene matches. This CDR3 is built from 16 residues. The CDR3 DNA sequence: TGCAGTGCTAGGACGTTAGGACTAGCGGGGGGTAATGAGCAGTTCTTC. Encoded protein: CSARTLGLAGGNEQFF.

The chain links TRBV24-1 to TRBJ2-5; the D is unclear. The ends were cut back, 3 bases at V and 5 bases at J, with 12 bases in the middle. The V gene's germline CDR1 is KGHDR and CDR2 SFDVKD. The CDR3 totals 14 residues. Here the CDR3 reads CATSDRRIGETQYF. The CDR3 nucleotides are TGTGCCACCAGTGATCGCAGGATTGGTGAGACCCAGTACTTC.

This clonotype was observed a handful of times. The V and J genes are TRBV5-1 and TRBJ2-4, with 7 bases fitting TRBD1. There are 16 residues in the CDR3. The germline V gene encodes CDR1 SGHRS and CDR2 YFSETQ. Trimming removed 4 bases from V and 0 bases from J; junction bases left unmatched: 7. CDR3 region: CASSLGQALAKNIQYF. CDR3 nucleotides: TGCGCCAGCAGCCTTGGACAGGCCCTAGCCAAAAACATTCAGTACTTC.

This clonotype appeared once. The chain joins TRBV6-5 to TRBJ2-2, with 8 bases that match TRBD1. V gave up 2 bases and J gave up 4 bases; unmatched junction bases: 3. CDR1 is MNHEY and CDR2 is SVGAGI in the germline V gene. This CDR3 comprises 15 residues. CDR3 in DNA: TGTGCCAGCAGTTACGGAGACAGGGGCACCGGGGAGCTGTTTTTT. It translates to CASSYGDRGTGELFF.

J is TRBJ2-2 and V is TRBV6-1, with 7 bases aligning to TRBD1. Germline V gene lookup returns CDR1 MNHNS and CDR2 SASEGT. The junction had 12 bases not matched to a gene; V was cut back by 7 bases and J by 4 bases. CDR3 length: 16 amino acids. CDR3 in amino acids: CASNDDRVARTGELFF. Written as DNA, the CDR3 is TGTGCCAGCAACGACGACAGGGTCGCGCGCACCGGGGAGCTGTTTTTT.

This clonotype has a handful of counts. The CDR3 loop is CASSAGGTANEKLFF. The CDR3 bases are TGTGCCAGCAGCGCGGGAGGGACAGCTAATGAAAAACTGTTTTTT. The chain uses TRBV5-5 and TRBJ1-4, with 7 bases fitting TRBD1. CDR1 and CDR2 (germline): SGHKS, YYEKEE (reference sequence). The CDR3 spans 15 residues. V was clipped by 4 bases and J by 3 bases; unmatched bases: 6.

The J gene is TRBJ2-2, the V gene TRBV6-5, with 7 nucleotides matching TRBD1. V shed 0 bases and J 6 bases; nucleotides not matched to a gene: 4. Germline CDR1 MNHEY, CDR2 SVGAGI. This CDR3 has 15 residues. This chain's CDR3 is CASSYSRGLAGELFF. As DNA, the CDR3 is TGTGCCAGCAGTTACTCGAGGGGGCTGGCCGGGGAGCTGTTTTTT.